This paragraph reports one T cell receptor beta chain. The antigen is undetermined. The sample belongs to a study of cytomegalovirus exposure and HLA in healthy donors. Study-level findings and limits: Some V segments (TRBV6-2 and TRBV6-3 among them) were excluded as indistinguishable. The classifier reportedly diagnosed cytomegalovirus status with high specificity and sensitivity.

This CDR3 comprises 15 residues. With 6 bases clipped from V and 4 bases from J, the junction kept 9 bases outside the gene matches. In germline, CDR1 is MNHEY, CDR2 SVGAGI. The PCR was carried out with 60 Vbeta primers and 13 Jbeta primers. This table comes from immunoSEQ multiplex PCR, and its TCRdb copy is limited to in-frame clones, with some not included. The data contain 150,000 to 200,000 clones, around 88% of them singletons. This TCR derives from a man aged 35 to 55 in good health and CMV-seropositive. The chain carries TRBV6-5 and TRBJ2-1, with TRBD1 identical over 7 bases. Material for sequencing was PBMCs. CDR3: CASSSDRAAYNEQFF. The CDR3 DNA is TGTGCCAGCAGCAGCGACAGGGCTGCTTACAATGAGCAGTTCTTC.